This T cell receptor beta chain is from a study of regulatory T cells in long-lasting Graves disease (dated by TCRdb to the early 2020s). Some background on the complete study: Persistent Graves' disease was defined as persistently positive TSH receptor autoantibodies together with antithyroid drug treatment for over 5 years. Patients with persistent Graves' disease were compared with patients with newly diagnosed Graves' disease using TCR sequencing and RNA sequencing of peripheral blood. The study took place in China and was registered as a clinical trial. A total of around 35 samples underwent TCR sequencing: around 13 from persistent and some 20 from newly diagnosed Graves' disease patients. Persistent Graves' disease patients in the clinical cohort had taken antithyroid drugs for roughly 10 years on average. Results the study describes overall, beyond this receptor: Preferential use of TRBV28, TRBJ1-2 and TRBJ2-5 was observed in persistent disease, whereas TRBV20-1 and TRBJ2-1 were favored in newly diagnosed disease. Only peripheral blood was studied, because thyroid tissue, the primary lesion, was inaccessible. More public clonotypes were shared among persistent patients (around 3,000) than among newly diagnosed patients (966). The authors acknowledged the small sample size as a limitation that may reduce accuracy. Only the TCR beta chain was sequenced and analyzed. Compared with newly diagnosed patients, patients with persistent Graves' disease had lower TCR Shannon entropy and fewer highly expanded clones, which suggests clonal expansion.

CDR1 SGHRS and CDR2 YFSETQ were looked up in the germline V gene. Trimming removed 4 bases from V and 3 bases from J; the gene matches leave 4 bases unexplained. From its cysteine to its phenylalanine, the CDR3 spans 15 amino acids. Left in the record is the CDR3 DNA by itself, 45 bases read in frame from the first base. The sample's time point, from its label and the paper: persistent/refractory GD, antithyroid drugs over 5 years with positive TRAb. RNA was extracted from PBMCs in TRIzol for both TCR sequencing and RNA sequencing. The diagnosis of Graves' disease was made according to American Thyroid Association guidelines. The patients came from an endocrinology department in Xi'an, China. From each patient, about 9 milliliters of peripheral blood was collected into an EDTA anticoagulant tube. Ficoll Paque Plus density gradient separation was used to isolate PBMCs, and no further T cell sorting was done. RNA quality was checked with an Agilent 2100 Bioanalyzer and agarose gel, and concentration with a NanoDrop 2000.

About this clonotype: Its antigen specificity is not known. The sample holds no much larger clone one base away, and base qualities are not on file.

The method was multiplex PCR. Sequenced on an Illumina HiSeq 4000. iRepertoire HTBI primers and Arm-PCR amplification of CDR3 regions were used to construct TCR beta libraries. Before sequencing, the PCR products went through gel purification. Per the authors' processing: Across samples, 60 to 70 TRBV and around 15 TRBJ segments were identified and used for gene usage analysis of CDR3 amino acid clonotypes. Filtered high-quality paired reads were merged into contigs using COPE and FqMerger. BLAST was used to align contigs to IMGT TRBV, TRBD and TRBJ reference genes, and CDR3 was defined according to IMGT. Any clonotype with a frequency above 0.1% was classified as a highly expanded clone. Shannon entropy was used to measure repertoire diversity, and the Gini coefficient was used to measure V-J evenness. A clonotype was considered public if more than one individual shared it. TCRdb cleaned the public reads at Q25 with fastp, built clones with MiXCR and kept in-frame beta chains. For every CDR3 protein sequence, its rows merge into one entry that carries the most common genes and DNA. TCRdb, rather than the study authors, made the V and J calls. Counted in this sample were around 450,000 distinct CDR3 sequences; about 22% of them appeared once. The ten largest account for roughly 7.7% of the sample.

The sequenced sample was peripheral blood mononuclear cells (PBMCs), obtained when the disease was refractory, from a patient treated with antithyroid drugs. This TCR was sampled from a female donor with Graves disease. The rearranged chain carries TRBV5-1 and TRBJ1-1, and 12 junctional nucleotides match TRBD1. The CDR3 region: CASSLGTGGHTEAFF. In nucleotide form, the sequence is TGCGCCAGCAGCCTGGGGACAGGGGGCCACACTGAAGCTTTCTTT.